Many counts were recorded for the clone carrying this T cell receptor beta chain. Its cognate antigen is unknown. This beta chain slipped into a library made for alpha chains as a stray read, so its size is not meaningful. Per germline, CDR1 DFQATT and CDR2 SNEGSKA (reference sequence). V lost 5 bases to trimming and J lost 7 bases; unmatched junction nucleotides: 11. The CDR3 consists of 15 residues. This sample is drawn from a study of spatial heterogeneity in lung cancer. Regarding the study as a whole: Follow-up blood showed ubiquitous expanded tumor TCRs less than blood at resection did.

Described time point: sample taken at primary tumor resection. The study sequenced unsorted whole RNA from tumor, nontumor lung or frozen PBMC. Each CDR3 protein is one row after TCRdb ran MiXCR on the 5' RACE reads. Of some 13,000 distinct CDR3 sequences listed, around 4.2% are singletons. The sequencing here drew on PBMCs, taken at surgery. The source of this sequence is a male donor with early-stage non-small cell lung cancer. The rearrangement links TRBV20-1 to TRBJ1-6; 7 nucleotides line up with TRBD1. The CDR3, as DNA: TGCAGTGCTCTCCTACCGGGACAGAAGAATTCACCCCTCCACTTT. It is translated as CSALLPGQKNSPLHF.